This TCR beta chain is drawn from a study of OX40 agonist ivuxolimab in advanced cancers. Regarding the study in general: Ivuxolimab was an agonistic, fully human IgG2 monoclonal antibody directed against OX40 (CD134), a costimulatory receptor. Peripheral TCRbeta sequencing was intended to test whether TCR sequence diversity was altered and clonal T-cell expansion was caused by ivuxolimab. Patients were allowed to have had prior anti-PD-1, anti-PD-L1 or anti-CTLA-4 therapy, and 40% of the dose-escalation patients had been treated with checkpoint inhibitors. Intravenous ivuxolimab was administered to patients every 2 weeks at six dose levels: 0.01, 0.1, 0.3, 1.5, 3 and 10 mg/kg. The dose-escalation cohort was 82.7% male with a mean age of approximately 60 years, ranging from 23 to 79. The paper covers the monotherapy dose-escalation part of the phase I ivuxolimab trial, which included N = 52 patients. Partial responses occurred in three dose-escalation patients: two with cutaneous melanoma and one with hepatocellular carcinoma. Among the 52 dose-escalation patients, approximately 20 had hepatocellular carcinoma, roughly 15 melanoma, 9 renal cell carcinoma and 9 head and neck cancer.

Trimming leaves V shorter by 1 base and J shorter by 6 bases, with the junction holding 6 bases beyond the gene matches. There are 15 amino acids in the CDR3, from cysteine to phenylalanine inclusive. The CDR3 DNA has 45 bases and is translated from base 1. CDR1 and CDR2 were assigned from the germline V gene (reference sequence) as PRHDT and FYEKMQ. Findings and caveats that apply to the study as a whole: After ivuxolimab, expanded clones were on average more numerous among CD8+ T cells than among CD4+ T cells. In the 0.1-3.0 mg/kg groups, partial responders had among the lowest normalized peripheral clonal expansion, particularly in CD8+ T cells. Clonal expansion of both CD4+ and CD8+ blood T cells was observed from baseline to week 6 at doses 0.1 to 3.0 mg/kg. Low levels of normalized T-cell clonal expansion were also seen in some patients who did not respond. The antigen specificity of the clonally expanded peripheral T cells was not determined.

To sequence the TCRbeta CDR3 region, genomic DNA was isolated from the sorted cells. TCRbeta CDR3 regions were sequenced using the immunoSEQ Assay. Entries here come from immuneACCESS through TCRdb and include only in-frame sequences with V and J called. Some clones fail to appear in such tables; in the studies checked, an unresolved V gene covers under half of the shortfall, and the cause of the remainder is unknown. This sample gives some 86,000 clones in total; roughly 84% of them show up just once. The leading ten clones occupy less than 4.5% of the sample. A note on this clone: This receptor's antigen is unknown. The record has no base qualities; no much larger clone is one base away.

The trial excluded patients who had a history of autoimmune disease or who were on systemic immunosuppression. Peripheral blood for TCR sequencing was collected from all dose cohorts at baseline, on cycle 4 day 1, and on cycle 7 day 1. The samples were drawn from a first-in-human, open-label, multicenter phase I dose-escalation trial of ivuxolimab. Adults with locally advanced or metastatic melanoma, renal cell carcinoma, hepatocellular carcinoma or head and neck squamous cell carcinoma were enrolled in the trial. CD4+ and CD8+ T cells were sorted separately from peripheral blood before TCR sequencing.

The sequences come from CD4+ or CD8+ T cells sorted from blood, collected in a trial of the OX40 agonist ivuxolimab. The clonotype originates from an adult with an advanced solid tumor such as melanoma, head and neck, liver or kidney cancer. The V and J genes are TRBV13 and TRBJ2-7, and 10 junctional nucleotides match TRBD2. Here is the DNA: TGTGCCAGCAGCTTAGCCGGGACTAGCGTAGGCGAGCAGTACTTC. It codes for CASSLAGTSVGEQYF.